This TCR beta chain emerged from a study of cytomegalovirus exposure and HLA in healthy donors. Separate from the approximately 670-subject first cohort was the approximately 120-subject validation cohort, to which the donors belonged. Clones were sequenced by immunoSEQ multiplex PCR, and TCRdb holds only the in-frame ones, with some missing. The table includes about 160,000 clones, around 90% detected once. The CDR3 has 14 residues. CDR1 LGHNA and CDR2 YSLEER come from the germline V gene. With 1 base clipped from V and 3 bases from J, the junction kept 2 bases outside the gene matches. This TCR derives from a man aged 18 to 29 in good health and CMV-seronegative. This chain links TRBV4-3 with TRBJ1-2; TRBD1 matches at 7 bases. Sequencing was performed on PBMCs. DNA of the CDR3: TGCGCCAGCAGCCAAGCTGACAGGGACTATGGCTACACCTTC. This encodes CASSQADRDYGYTF.